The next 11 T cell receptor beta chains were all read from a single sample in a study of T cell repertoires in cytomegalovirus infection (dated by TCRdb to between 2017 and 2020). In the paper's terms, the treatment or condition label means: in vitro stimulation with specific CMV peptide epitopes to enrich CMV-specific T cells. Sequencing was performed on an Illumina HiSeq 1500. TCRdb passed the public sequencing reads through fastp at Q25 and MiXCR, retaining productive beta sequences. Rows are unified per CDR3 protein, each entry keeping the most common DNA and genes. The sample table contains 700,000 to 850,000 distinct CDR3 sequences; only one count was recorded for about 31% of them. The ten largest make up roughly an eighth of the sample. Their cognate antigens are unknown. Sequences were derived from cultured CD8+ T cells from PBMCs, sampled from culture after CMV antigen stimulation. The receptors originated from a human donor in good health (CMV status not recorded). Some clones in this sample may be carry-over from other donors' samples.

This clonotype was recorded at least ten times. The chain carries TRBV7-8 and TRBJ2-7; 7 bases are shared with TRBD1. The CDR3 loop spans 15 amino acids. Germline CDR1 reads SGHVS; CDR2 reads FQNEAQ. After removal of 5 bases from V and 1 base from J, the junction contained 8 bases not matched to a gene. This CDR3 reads CASSPLRDRSYEQYF. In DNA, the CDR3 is TGTGCCAGCAGCCCACTTCGGGACAGATCCTACGAGCAGTACTTC.

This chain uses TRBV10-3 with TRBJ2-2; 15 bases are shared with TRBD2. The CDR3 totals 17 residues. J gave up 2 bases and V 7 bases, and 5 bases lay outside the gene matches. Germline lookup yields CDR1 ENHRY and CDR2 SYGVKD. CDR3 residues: CAITWTSGGANTGELFF. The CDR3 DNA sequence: TGTGCCATCACTTGGACTAGCGGGGGGGCCAACACCGGGGAGCTGTTTTTT.

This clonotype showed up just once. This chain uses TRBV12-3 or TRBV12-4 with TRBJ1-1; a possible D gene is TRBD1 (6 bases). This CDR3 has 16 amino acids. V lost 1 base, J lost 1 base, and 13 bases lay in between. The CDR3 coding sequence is TGTGCCAGCAGTTTAGGTTGGGACACAGCGAACACTGAAGCTTTCTTT. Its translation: CASSLGWDTANTEAFF.

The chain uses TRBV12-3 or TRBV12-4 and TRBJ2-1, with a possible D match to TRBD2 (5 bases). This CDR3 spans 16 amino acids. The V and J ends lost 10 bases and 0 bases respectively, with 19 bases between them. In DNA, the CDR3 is TGTGCCACTATACGGGAACTGACGAGCTCCTACAATGAGCAGTTCTTC. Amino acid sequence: CATIRELTSSYNEQFF.

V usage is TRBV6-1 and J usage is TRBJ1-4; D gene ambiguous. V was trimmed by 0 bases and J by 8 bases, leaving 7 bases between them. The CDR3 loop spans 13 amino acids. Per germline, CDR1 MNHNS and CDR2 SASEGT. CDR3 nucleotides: TGTGCCAGCAGTGAAGCCCCGGCAGAAAAACTGTTTTTT. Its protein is CASSEAPAEKLFF.

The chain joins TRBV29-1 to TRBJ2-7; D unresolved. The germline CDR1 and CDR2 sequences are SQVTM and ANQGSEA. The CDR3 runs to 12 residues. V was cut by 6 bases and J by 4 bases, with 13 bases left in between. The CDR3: CSVRGPFYEQYF. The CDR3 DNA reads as TGCAGCGTACGCGGTCCGTTTTACGAGCAGTACTTC.

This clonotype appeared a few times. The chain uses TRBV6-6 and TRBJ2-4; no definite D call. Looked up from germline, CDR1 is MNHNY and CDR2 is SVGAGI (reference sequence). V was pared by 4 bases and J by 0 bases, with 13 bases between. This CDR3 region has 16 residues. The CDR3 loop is CASSSTYSLAKNIQYF. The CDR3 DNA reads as TGTGCCAGCAGTTCAACTTACTCCTTAGCCAAAAACATTCAGTACTTC.

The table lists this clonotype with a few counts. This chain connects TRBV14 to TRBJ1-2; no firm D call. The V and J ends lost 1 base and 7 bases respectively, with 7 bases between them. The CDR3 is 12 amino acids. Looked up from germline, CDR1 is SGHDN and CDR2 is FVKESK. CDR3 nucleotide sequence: TGTGCCAGCAGCCAAGGCCCACGTGGCTACACCTTC. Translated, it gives CASSQGPRGYTF.

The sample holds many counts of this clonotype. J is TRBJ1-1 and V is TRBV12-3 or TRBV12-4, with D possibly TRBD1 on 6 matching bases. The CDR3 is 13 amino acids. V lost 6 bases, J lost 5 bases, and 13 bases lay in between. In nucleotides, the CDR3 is TGTGCCAGCAGAGGGGGAGGGGGTACTGAAGCTTTCTTT. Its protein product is CASRGGGGTEAFF.

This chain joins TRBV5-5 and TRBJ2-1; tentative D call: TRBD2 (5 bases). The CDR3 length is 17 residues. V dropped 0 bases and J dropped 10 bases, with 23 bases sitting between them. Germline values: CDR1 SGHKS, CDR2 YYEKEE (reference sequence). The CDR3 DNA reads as TGTGCCAGCAGCTTGGTGGCTAGCCCCGGAGGAATAGACGAGCAGTTCTTC. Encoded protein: CASSLVASPGGIDEQFF.

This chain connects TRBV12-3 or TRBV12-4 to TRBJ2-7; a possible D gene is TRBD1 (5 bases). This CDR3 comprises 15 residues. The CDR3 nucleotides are TGTGTCAGCCCTTTCCTGAGGCTGGGGCGGTACGAGCAGTACGTC. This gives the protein CVSPFLRLGRYEQYV.